These 25 T cell receptor beta chains came from one sample sequenced in a study of identical twins. TCRdb itself ran the 5' RACE reads through MiXCR, one entry per CDR3 protein. The table includes 400,000 to 600,000 distinct CDR3 sequences, approximately 20% detected once. This sample also belongs to another study, concerning yellow fever vaccine responses in identical twins.

What was sequenced was CD4+ T cells sorted from blood. The source of these receptors is a woman under 30 in good health.

This clonotype occurred a few times. V gene TRBV7-2 combines with J gene TRBJ2-1; D could derive from TRBD1 or TRBD2 (5 bases each). V lost 3 bases and J lost 0, with 9 bases in between. The CDR3 loop spans 15 amino acids. Germline CDR1 and CDR2: SGHTA and FQGNSA. CDR3: CASSLKGSSYNEQFF. Written as DNA, the CDR3 is TGTGCCAGCAGCTTGAAGGGGAGCTCCTACAATGAGCAGTTCTTC.

This clonotype was counted a few times. This chain links TRBV29-1 with TRBJ2-1; 7 bases match TRBD1. The CDR3 extends over 13 amino acids. Germline loops: CDR1 SQVTM, CDR2 ANQGSEA. V gave up 5 bases and J gave up 4 bases; unmatched junction bases: 5. In nucleotides, the CDR3 is TGCAGCGTTCTCCGGGACAGATACAATGAGCAGTTCTTC. Its protein product is CSVLRDRYNEQFF.

Only a few counts were recorded for this clonotype. This chain joins TRBV6-1 and TRBJ2-1; no clear D gene. V was shortened by 2 bases and J by 2 bases, with 4 bases between the two germline ends. Germline CDR1 is MNHNS and CDR2 is SASEGT. This CDR3 spans 13 amino acids. CDR3 nucleotides: TGTGCCAGCAGTGAACCTGCCTACAATGAGCAGTTCTTC. Translation gives CASSEPAYNEQFF.

The gene calls are TRBV10-3 and TRBJ2-7; TRBD1 aligns across 9 bases. The CDR3 extends over 17 amino acids. Germline V gives CDR1 ENHRY, CDR2 SYGVKD. Trimming removed 3 bases from V and 3 bases from J; junction bases left unmatched: 12. CDR3 sequence reads: CAISDQARGTGYYEQYF. CDR3 bases: TGTGCCATCAGTGACCAAGCTCGTGGGACAGGGTACTACGAGCAGTACTTC.

This clonotype has more than one count but fewer than ten. The chain uses TRBV6-4 and TRBJ2-3; D unclear. The V end was cut by 4 bases, the J end by 4 bases, with 9 bases between. Looked up from germline, CDR1 is MRHNA and CDR2 is SNTAGT. This CDR3 region has 13 residues. The CDR3 loop reads CASSAQTPDTQYF. CDR3 nucleotides: TGTGCCAGCAGTGCCCAAACCCCAGATACGCAGTATTTT.

The chain is built from TRBV10-3 and TRBJ1-1; possibly TRBD1 for D (5 bases). V was trimmed by 6 bases and J by 5 bases, leaving 10 bases between them. The CDR3 has 12 amino acids. Per the germline V gene, CDR1 is ENHRY and CDR2 is SYGVKD. DNA for the CDR3: TGTGCCATCAGGGATGGGACGACTGAAGCTTTCTTT. Translation: CAIRDGTTEAFF.

This clonotype was counted only a few times. The chain recombines TRBV4-1 with TRBJ2-1, with 8 bases that match TRBD1. Germline V gives CDR1 MGHRA, CDR2 YSYEKL. This CDR3 is 15 amino acids long. V gave up 4 bases and J gave up 5 bases; unmatched junction bases: 7. CDR3 sequence reads: CASSRRTGSDNEQFF. CDR3 DNA sequence: TGCGCCAGCAGCCGGCGGACAGGGTCGGACAATGAGCAGTTCTTC.

This clonotype appeared a few times. The chain joins TRBV7-8 to TRBJ2-7; TRBD1 agrees at 10 bases. Per germline, CDR1 SGHVS and CDR2 FQNEAQ. After removal of 5 bases from V and 1 base from J, the junction contained 5 bases not matched to a gene. This CDR3 spans 15 amino acids. In nucleotides, the CDR3 is TGTGCCAGCAGCCCGGGGACAGGGGCGTCCTACGAGCAGTACTTC. Translating gives CASSPGTGASYEQYF. Combining the CDR3 with reference TRBV7-8 and TRBJ2-7 gives the whole variable domain GAGVSQSPRYKVAKRGQDVALRCDPISGHVSLFWYQQALGQGPEFLTYFQNEAQLDKSGLPSDRFFAERPEGSVSTLKIQRTQQEDSAVYLCASSPGTGASYEQYFGPGTRLTVT.

The chain combines TRBV25-1 with TRBJ2-7, with D hard to call. The CDR3 loop spans 13 amino acids. The V end was cut by 3 bases, the J end by 3 bases, with 9 bases between. Per the germline V gene, CDR1 is MGHDK and CDR2 is SYGVNS. CDR3 nucleotide sequence: TGTGCCAGCAGTGAGAATTTAGGCTACGAGCAGTACTTC. Translation: CASSENLGYEQYF.

This clonotype was observed a few times. The chain links TRBV7-8 to TRBJ1-1; tentative D call: TRBD1 (5 bases). The V and J ends lost 5 bases and 4 bases respectively, with 14 bases between them. CDR1 is SGHVS, CDR2 FQNEAQ, per germline. This CDR3 has 14 amino acids. CDR3 protein: CASSPQAGGTEAFF. Here the CDR3 DNA reads TGTGCCAGCAGCCCGCAGGCTGGGGGCACTGAAGCTTTCTTT.

J is TRBJ1-2 and V is TRBV3-1, with 9 bases that match TRBD1. Germline V gene lookup returns CDR1 LGHDT and CDR2 YNNKEL (reference sequence). The trim removed 2 bases at V and 5 bases at J, leaving 3 bases unmatched. The CDR3 is made up of 14 amino acids. The DNA of the CDR3 is TGTGCCAGCAGCCAACCGGGACAGGGTTATGGCTACACCTTC. It is translated as CASSQPGQGYGYTF.

This clonotype was picked up a small number of times. V usage is TRBV3-1 and J usage is TRBJ2-3; D unclear. The V and J ends lost 4 bases and 4 bases respectively, with 12 bases between them. Germline lookup yields CDR1 LGHDT and CDR2 YNNKEL (reference sequence). This CDR3 is 14 amino acids long. The CDR3, as DNA: TGTGCCAGCAGCCGGTCTCAGAAATCAGATACGCAGTATTTT. It yields the protein CASSRSQKSDTQYF.

This clonotype was seen only a few times. The chain is built from TRBV24-1 and TRBJ2-3; no clear D gene. V was pared by 2 bases and J by 4 bases, with 6 bases between. The CDR3 has 13 residues. CDR1 and CDR2 from the germline V gene are KGHDR and SFDVKD. The CDR3 DNA reads TGTGCCACCAGTGATTCAGATTCAGATACGCAGTATTTT. It is translated as CATSDSDSDTQYF.

This clonotype turned up a few times. The rearrangement uses TRBV2 and TRBJ1-1, with D maybe TRBD1 (5 bases). Germline CDR1 and CDR2: SNHLY and FYNNEI. The CDR3 totals 13 residues. The ends were cut back, 9 bases at V and 1 base at J, with 12 bases in the middle. Written as DNA, the CDR3 is TGTGCCAGATCGACAGTGGGGAACACTGAAGCTTTCTTT. Translation: CARSTVGNTEAFF.

The chain's CDR3 is CASMWRLSYNEQFF. CDR3 nucleotide sequence: TGTGCCAGCATGTGGAGACTCTCCTACAATGAGCAGTTCTTC. This sequence joins TRBV21-1 and TRBJ2-1. TRBV21-1 has pseudogene status. The CDR3 is 14 residues long.

This clonotype showed up just a few times. The CDR3 DNA is TGTGCCAGCACCAATTCCGGGGAACGTGAGCAGTTCTTC. This codes for CASTNSGEREQFF. The V and J genes are TRBV7-9 and TRBJ2-1; maybe TRBD2 (5 bases). This CDR3 is 13 amino acids long. Germline loops: CDR1 SEHNR, CDR2 FQNEAQ (reference sequence). V was shortened by 7 bases and J by 9 bases, with 16 bases between the two germline ends.

The V and J genes are TRBV5-1 and TRBJ2-7, with D hard to call. V was clipped by 0 bases and J by 3 bases, with 7 bases between them. CDR1 is SGHRS and CDR2 is YFSETQ in the germline V gene. There are 13 residues in the CDR3. CDR3 protein: CASSLAGNYEQYV. The CDR3 bases are TGCGCCAGCAGCTTGGCCGGCAACTACGAGCAGTACGTC.

The J gene is TRBJ2-5, the V gene TRBV12-3 or TRBV12-4; possible D gene TRBD1, 5 bases. The CDR3 consists of 13 residues. V gave up 1 base and J gave up 6 bases, with 9 bases separating them. CDR3 sequence: CASSLEGPQTQYF. The CDR3 region has the DNA TGTGCCAGCAGTTTAGAGGGGCCTCAGACCCAGTACTTC.

The chain carries TRBV5-1 and TRBJ2-4; 16 bases agree with TRBD2. V lost 3 bases, J lost 3 bases, and 6 bases stayed unmatched. Germline V gene lookup returns CDR1 SGHRS and CDR2 YFSETQ. The CDR3 covers 18 residues. In DNA form, the CDR3 reads TGCGCCAGCAGCTGGGGACTAGCGGGAGGGTCCGGCAAAAACATTCAGTACTTC. As protein: CASSWGLAGGSGKNIQYF.

The sample holds many counts of this clonotype. The chain links TRBV5-1 to TRBJ2-1, with 7 bases fitting TRBD1. Germline V gene data show CDR1 as SGHRS and CDR2 as YFSETQ. The CDR3 contains 15 residues. V trimming: 4 bases; J trimming: 0 bases; junction bases outside the gene matches: 4. DNA of the CDR3: TGCGCCAGCAGCCAGGGACAGAGCTCCTACAATGAGCAGTTCTTC. This translates into CASSQGQSSYNEQFF.

This clonotype was seen a few times. V gene TRBV25-1 combines with J gene TRBJ2-7; D might be TRBD2 (5 bases). The CDR3 runs 14 residues. Between the trimmed V and J ends, which lost 0 bases and 3 bases, there was a span of 9 bases. Germline CDR1 reads MGHDK; CDR2 reads SYGVNS. CDR3 in DNA: TGTGCCAGCAGTGAATATCGGAGGAACTACGAGCAGTACTTC. Amino acids: CASSEYRRNYEQYF.

This clonotype was observed a handful of times. The rearrangement links TRBV15 to TRBJ1-1, with 8 positions matching TRBD1. V lost 3 bases and J lost 0; bases outside the gene matches: 6. Per germline, CDR1 LNHNV and CDR2 YYDKDF (reference sequence). CDR3 length equals 16 residues. The CDR3 region has the DNA TGTGCCACCAGCAGGGGGACAGGCGCCATGAACACTGAAGCTTTCTTT. This sequence encodes CATSRGTGAMNTEAFF.

This chain connects TRBV12-3 or TRBV12-4 to TRBJ2-7; D may be TRBD1 (7 bases). There are 15 residues in the CDR3. The V end lost 6 bases, the J end lost 2 bases, and 17 bases lay between the germline ends. In DNA, the CDR3 is TGTGCCAGCAGCCTGAGGGCAGGGGGGACCTACGAGCAGTACTTC. Its translation: CASSLRAGGTYEQYF.

This clonotype was seen a few times. The chain joins TRBV3-1 to TRBJ1-5, with D maybe TRBD1 (5 bases). V lost 4 bases, J lost 3 bases, and 13 bases lay in between. The CDR3 covers 15 residues. Germline V gene sequence: CDR1 LGHDT, CDR2 YNNKEL (reference sequence). CDR3 in DNA: TGTGCCAGCAGCCGGGGCCGATGGTCCAATCAGCCCCAGCATTTT. Translation: CASSRGRWSNQPQHF. Combining the CDR3 with reference TRBV3-1 and TRBJ1-5 gives the whole variable domain DTAVSQTPKYLVTQMGNDKSIKCEQNLGHDTMYWYKQDSKKFLKIMFSYNNKELIINETVPNRFSPKSPDKAHLNLHINSLELGDSAVYFCASSRGRWSNQPQHFGDGTRLSIL.

This clonotype has just a few counts. The chain joins TRBV5-1 to TRBJ2-5; D remains ambiguous. Trimming took off 2 bases at V and 5 bases at J, with 13 bases between the two ends. The germline gives CDR1 SGHRS, CDR2 YFSETQ. CDR3 size: 14 residues. The CDR3 reads CASSFPAEWETQYF. CDR3 nucleotide sequence: TGCGCCAGCAGCTTCCCGGCGGAGTGGGAGACCCAGTACTTC. Filled out from reference TRBV5-1 and TRBJ2-5, the complete variable domain reads KAGVTQTPRYLIKTRGQQVTLSCSPISGHRSVSWYQQTPGQGLQFLFEYFSETQRNKGNFPGRFSGRQFSNSRSEMNVSTLELGDSALYLCASSFPAEWETQYFGPGTRLLVL.